This entry describes one TCR beta chain. It has no known antigen specificity. No base qualities exist here, and no much larger clone lies one base off it. High-throughput TCR beta sequencing profiled peripheral blood CD8+ and CD4+ T cells from healthy donors, Susac syndrome patients and multiple sclerosis patients. The Susac syndrome patients fulfilled recently defined diagnostic criteria for definite or probable disease. Bulk CD8+ and CD4+ T cells were purified by magnetic negative isolation, whereas CD8+ TEMRA cells were enriched by FACS. Blood was collected in EDTA tubes and processed within 24 hours, with PBMCs isolated through density gradient centrifugation. PBMCs destined for TCR sequencing were cryopreserved in liquid nitrogen and later thawed in a 37 °C water bath. The sorted or isolated CD4+, CD8+ and CD8+ TEMRA cells had a purity of 90% or higher. These data come from a study of CD8 T cells in Susac syndrome (dated by TCRdb to 2018 to 2020). About the investigation overall: Of the Susac syndrome patients who were sequenced, eight or nine were in clinical remission while 5 or 6 had clinically active disease. At the time of blood withdrawal, Susac syndrome patients were either therapy-naive, taking corticosteroids (with some also receiving IVIg), or on IVIg alone. Whether CD8+ T cell activation and differentiation in Susac syndrome was antigen driven was tested using repertoire sequencing. The clonality of the CD8+ T cell repertoire was compared across 11 to 12 healthy donors, around 14 Susac syndrome patients and roughly 16 multiple sclerosis patients. Points the paper makes about the study in general: Roughly 15 and five Susac-specific public clones were found in the total CD8+ and CD8+ TEMRA repertoires, respectively. Susac syndrome CD8+ repertoires showed clonal expansion, highest in CD8+ TEMRA cells and greater in clinically active than remitting patients. The TCR sequencing and HLA analysis was acknowledged to have included a relatively small number of individuals.

Taken from the germline V gene (reference sequence), the CDR1 and CDR2 loops are GTSNPN and SVGIG. The CDR3 goes from the cysteine to the phenylalanine over 15 residues. Of the read, only the CDR3 DNA is kept; its 45 bases are in frame from base 1. The germline V and J ends show losses of 4 bases and 4 bases respectively, and no gene match explains 13 bases of the junction. RNA was extracted with the RNeasy kit and about 0.5 to 1 ug was reverse transcribed using random hexamers. The immunoSEQ multiplex PCR assay, covering 54 Vbeta and 13 Jbeta segments, was used to amplify TCR beta CDR3 regions. To correct PCR amplification bias, a synthetic template baseline was used for both primer optimization and computational correction. In the paper's pipeline: Reads were assigned to V, D and J genes according to IMGT and analyzed in immunoSEQ Analyzer, with only productive sequences retained. Clonality was computed as one minus Shannon entropy normalized by log2 of the number of productive unique sequences. For each patient and control, public and private clones were evaluated within the 100 most prevalent clones. A clone was defined as Susac-specific if it was absent from the healthy and MS cohorts, from approximately 980 published viral clones and from other ImmuneACCESS disease sequences. Clones were called with MiXCR by TCRdb after fastp trimmed the public reads at Q25, and only in-frame beta chains were retained. Rows with one shared CDR3 protein collapse into an entry with the most common genes and DNA. TCRdb's processing, not the authors', yielded these V and J calls. Recorded for this sample are about 190,000 distinct CDR3 sequences; 95% of them occurred a single time. Jointly, the top ten make up about 0.17% of the sample.

This receptor chain uses TRBV30 and TRBJ2-7, and 7 junction bases match TRBD1. Specimen: CD8+ T cells from PBMCs. The sequence was obtained from a human donor with Susac syndrome. Read as DNA, the sequence is TGTGCCTGGATGACCGGGACAGACTTTGGATACGAGCAGTACTTC. Protein translation: CAWMTGTDFGYEQYF.